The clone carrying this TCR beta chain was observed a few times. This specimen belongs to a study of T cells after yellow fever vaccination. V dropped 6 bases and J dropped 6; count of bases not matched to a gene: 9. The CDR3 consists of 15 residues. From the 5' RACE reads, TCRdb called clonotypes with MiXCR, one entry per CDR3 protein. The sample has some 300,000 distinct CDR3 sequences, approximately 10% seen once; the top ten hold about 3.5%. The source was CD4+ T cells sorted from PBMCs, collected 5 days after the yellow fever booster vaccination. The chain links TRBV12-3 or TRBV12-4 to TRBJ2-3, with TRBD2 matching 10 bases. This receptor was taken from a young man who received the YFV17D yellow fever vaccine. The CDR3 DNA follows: TGTGCCAGCAGACCAGCGGGGGGGCTCCCGGATACGCAGTATTTT. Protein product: CASRPAGGLPDTQYF.